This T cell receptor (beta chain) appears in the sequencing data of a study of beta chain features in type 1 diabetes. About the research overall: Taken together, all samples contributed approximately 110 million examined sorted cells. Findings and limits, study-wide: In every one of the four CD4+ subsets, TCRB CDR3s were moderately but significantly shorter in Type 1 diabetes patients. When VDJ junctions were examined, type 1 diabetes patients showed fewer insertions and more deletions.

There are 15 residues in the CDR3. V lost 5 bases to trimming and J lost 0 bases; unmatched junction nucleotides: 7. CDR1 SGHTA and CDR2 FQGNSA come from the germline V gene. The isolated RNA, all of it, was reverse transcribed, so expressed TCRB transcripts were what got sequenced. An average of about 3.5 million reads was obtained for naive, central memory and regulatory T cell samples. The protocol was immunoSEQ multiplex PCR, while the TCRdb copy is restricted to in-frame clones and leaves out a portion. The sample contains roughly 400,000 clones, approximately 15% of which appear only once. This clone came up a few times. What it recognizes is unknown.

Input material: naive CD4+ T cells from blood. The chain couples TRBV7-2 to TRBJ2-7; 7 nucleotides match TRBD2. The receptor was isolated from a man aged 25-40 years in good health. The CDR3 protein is CASSRGGLSSYEQYF. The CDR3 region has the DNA TGTGCCAGCAGCCGCGGGGGACTCAGCTCCTACGAGCAGTACTTC.